The 7 T cell receptor beta chains below come from one sample, sequenced in a study of regulatory dendritic cells for organ transplantation. Allogeneic regulatory or mature dendritic cells were co-cultured for 5 days with CFSE-labeled sorted T cells at 1:10. No antigen is known for these receptors. Clones were read by immunoSEQ multiplex PCR, and TCRdb kept only the in-frame ones, dropping some. The data contain 9,500 to 15,000 clones, 62% of them singletons. The sample consisted of naive CD8+ T cells from blood cultured with dendritic cells. The subset: CD45RA+ naive T cells. The receptors shown here come from a human donor in good health.

CDR3 nucleotides: TGCGCCAGCAGCTGGGAGGGACTCTCTGGAAACACCATATATTTT. Translating it yields CASSWEGLSGNTIYF. This chain uses TRBV5-1 with TRBJ1-3, with TRBD1 as a possible D gene (5 bases). Between the trimmed V and J ends, which lost 3 bases and 0 bases, there was a span of 10 bases. Germline CDR1 is SGHRS and CDR2 is YFSETQ. The length of the CDR3 is 15 residues. Complete variable domain (other parts from reference TRBV5-1 and TRBJ1-3): KAGVTQTPRYLIKTRGQQVTLSCSPISGHRSVSWYQQTPGQGLQFLFEYFSETQRNKGNFPGRFSGRQFSNSRSEMNVSTLELGDSALYLCASSWEGLSGNTIYFGEGSWLTVV.

Comment on this clone: The junction departs from germline at one end; a sequencing error may be responsible. The rearrangement joins TRBV14 to TRBJ1-1; no reliable D call. The V gene's germline CDR1 is SGHDN and CDR2 FVKESK. The CDR3 extends over 11 amino acids. DNA of the CDR3: TGTGTCAGCAGCCCCGGAGTTGAAGCTTTCTTT. It specifies CVSSPGVEAFF.

In its sample, this clone was seen a few times. Here the CDR3 DNA reads TGTGCCAGCAGCCCTCCCAATCAGCCCCAGCATTTT. As protein: CASSPPNQPQHF. V and J are TRBV7-8 and TRBJ1-5; no clear D. Per germline, CDR1 SGHVS and CDR2 FQNEAQ. Trimming shortened V by 5 bases and J by 3 bases, and 5 bases separated the two germline ends. This CDR3 region has 12 residues.

CDR3 region: CASSIGGTSGGYEQFF. The CDR3 region has the DNA TGTGCCAGCAGCATAGGTGGGACTAGCGGGGGTTATGAGCAGTTCTTC. The V and J genes are TRBV7-2 and TRBJ2-1, with TRBD2 matching 14 bases. V shed 5 bases and J 8 bases; nucleotides not matched to a gene: 8. The CDR3 sequence is 16 residues long. CDR1 is SGHTA and CDR2 is FQGNSA in the germline V gene.

The chain is built from TRBV6-5 and TRBJ2-7; the D gene is possibly TRBD2 (5 bases). Deletions cut 2 bases from V and 0 bases from J, with 14 bases between. Germline-derived CDR1 and CDR2 are MNHEY and SVGAGI. The CDR3 extends over 16 amino acids. The CDR3 region is CASSYLTGNSSYEQYF. CDR3 sequence (DNA): TGTGCCAGCAGTTACCTTACGGGGAATAGCTCCTACGAGCAGTACTTC.

CDR3 sequence reads: CASSQTVPPYEQYF. DNA of the CDR3: TGTGCCAGCAGCCAGACAGTGCCCCCCTACGAGCAGTACTTC. The rearrangement links TRBV14 to TRBJ2-7; D might be TRBD1 (5 bases). The germline CDR1 and CDR2 sequences are SGHDN and FVKESK. V lost 3 bases and J 2 bases, leaving 11 bases between the germline ends. This CDR3 comprises 14 residues. The full variable domain, rest sourced from reference TRBV14 and TRBJ2-7, is EAGVTQFPSHSVIEKGQTVTLRCDPISGHDNLYWYRRVMGKEIKFLLHFVKESKQDESGMPNNRFLAERTGGTYSTLKVQPAELEDSGVYFCASSQTVPPYEQYFGPGTRLTVT.

The V call is TRBV13, the J call TRBJ1-2, with a tentative D call TRBD1 (5 bases). Germline-derived CDR1 and CDR2 are PRHDT and FYEKMQ (reference sequence). The CDR3 has 15 amino acids. The V end was cut by 5 bases, the J end by 6 bases, with 19 bases between. This CDR3 is CASSPGRGISNGYTF. The CDR3 nucleotides read TGTGCCAGCAGCCCTGGGAGGGGCATAAGTAATGGCTACACCTTC.